One sample yielded the 22 T cell receptor beta chains listed below, sequenced in a study of T cell responses to AZD1222 COVID-19 vaccine. Some clones are missing from TCRdb's copy, which holds only in-frame ones; the method was immunoSEQ multiplex PCR. The sample has approximately 130,000 clones, roughly 88% seen once. The sample here was peripheral blood, taken 28 days after the second AZD1222 dose. All receptors come from an adult who received the AZD1222 COVID-19 vaccine.

The rearrangement links TRBV7-6 to TRBJ1-4; D is possibly TRBD1 (6 bases). Germline CDR1 is SGHVS and CDR2 is FNYEAQ. V lost 2 bases and J 8 bases, leaving 18 bases between the germline ends. The CDR3 contains 16 residues. This CDR3 reads CASSLYNPQGGEKLFF. CDR3 nucleotides: TGTGCCAGCAGCTTATATAACCCACAGGGAGGGGAAAAACTGTTTTTT. The variable domain in full, with the rest retrieved from reference TRBV7-6 and TRBJ1-4, is GAGVSQSPRYKVTKRGQDVALRCDPISGHVSLYWYRQALGQGPEFLTYFNYEAQQDKSGLPNDRFSAERPEGSISTLTIQRTEQRDSAMYRCASSLYNPQGGEKLFFGSGTQLSVL.

This clone has more than one count but fewer than ten. The genes are TRBV11-3 and TRBJ2-7, with 13 bases fitting TRBD2. The CDR3 consists of 15 residues. The V segment lost 4 bases and the J segment 1 base; nucleotides outside the gene matches: 1. Germline V gives CDR1 SGHNT, CDR2 YENEEA. CDR3 protein: CASSSLAGGSYEQYF. CDR3 DNA: TGTGCCAGCAGCTCACTAGCGGGGGGGTCCTACGAGCAGTACTTC.

The chain joins TRBV4-3 to TRBJ1-2; TRBD1 is a possible D gene (6 bases). Trimming stripped 1 base from V and 7 bases from J, with 13 bases between. CDR1 and CDR2 (germline): LGHNA, YSLEER. This CDR3 contains 14 residues. CDR3 in DNA: TGCGCCAGCAGCCAAGTCGCCAGGGGACCTGGCTACACCTTC. Translating it yields CASSQVARGPGYTF.

This clone was detected only once. The chain joins TRBV5-1 to TRBJ2-2; either TRBD1 or TRBD2 may supply D (5 bases each). V shed 5 bases and J shed 5 bases, with 16 bases lying between them. The length of the CDR3 is 15 residues. The germline V gene encodes CDR1 SGHRS and CDR2 YFSETQ. The CDR3 DNA sequence: TGCGCCAGCAGATCCGGGACCCCTAGAACCGGGGAGCTGTTTTTT. It encodes CASRSGTPRTGELFF.

This clone occurred once. The chain is built from TRBV4-3 and TRBJ2-5; D possibly corresponds to TRBD2 (5 bases). The germline V and J ends were trimmed by 2 bases and 1 base, with 14 bases remaining between them. The CDR3 is made up of 16 amino acids. CDR1 and CDR2 (germline): LGHNA, YSLEER. The DNA of the CDR3 is TGCGCCAGCAGCCAATCCCCCTTGAGGGCCCAAGAGACCCAGTACTTC. This sequence encodes CASSQSPLRAQETQYF.

The chain carries TRBV7-9 and TRBJ1-5; D remains ambiguous. Trimming removed 5 bases from V and 5 bases from J, with 13 bases in between. Germline V gene data show CDR1 as SEHNR and CDR2 as FQNEAQ (reference sequence). This CDR3 region has 14 residues. This CDR3 reads CASSRLGRDQPQHF. The DNA for the CDR3 is TGTGCCAGCAGCCGTCTGGGCCGAGATCAGCCCCAGCATTTT.

This rearrangement joins TRBV11-3 to TRBJ1-1, with D unclear. CDR1 is SGHNT and CDR2 is YENEEA in the germline V gene. This CDR3 has 13 amino acids. The V end lost 2 bases, the J end lost 1 base, and 5 bases lay between the germline ends. The DNA of the CDR3 is TGTGCCAGCAGCTTAAGTCAGAACACTGAAGCTTTCTTT. Translated, it gives CASSLSQNTEAFF. The whole variable domain, filled in from reference TRBV11-3 and TRBJ1-1, reads EAGVVQSPRYKIIEKKQPVAFWCNPISGHNTLYWYLQNLGQGPELLIRYENEEAVDDSQLPKDRFSAERLKGVDSTLKIQPAELGDSAVYLCASSLSQNTEAFFGQGTRLTVV.

The rearrangement joins TRBV30 to TRBJ2-5, with D possibly matching TRBD1 (6 bases). Germline CDR1 is GTSNPN and CDR2 is SVGIG (reference sequence). The CDR3 is 12 amino acids. V dropped 3 bases and J dropped 3 bases, with 8 bases sitting between them. CDR3 sequence reads: CAWRTGEETQYF. The CDR3 DNA reads as TGTGCCTGGAGGACAGGTGAAGAGACCCAGTACTTC.

The chain combines TRBV10-3 with TRBJ2-7, with D uncertain. V lost 0 bases, J lost 2 bases, and 14 bases lay in between. The CDR3 covers 16 residues. Germline V lookup: CDR1 ENHRY, CDR2 SYGVKD. CDR3 sequence: CAISESGPSKTYEQYF. For the CDR3, the DNA is TGTGCCATCAGTGAGTCGGGTCCGAGCAAAACCTACGAGCAGTACTTC.

The chain employs TRBV5-3 and TRBJ2-3; D not resolved. TRBV5-3 is recorded as an ORF, its role being uncertain. V lost 5 bases and J 0 bases, leaving 19 bases between the germline ends. This CDR3 comprises 17 residues. DNA of the CDR3: TGTGCCAGAAGTCAAGAATTATGGGTGGCTAGCACAGATACGCAGTATTTT. It encodes CARSQELWVASTDTQYF.

This chain links TRBV4-1 with TRBJ2-2, with D uncertain. Germline lookup yields CDR1 MGHRA and CDR2 YSYEKL. With 1 base removed from V and 0 bases from J, the gap between germline ends came to 9 bases. The CDR3 covers 16 residues. CDR3 DNA sequence: TGCGCCAGCAGCCAAGGTTCCCTATCGAACACCGGGGAGCTGTTTTTT. Protein sequence: CASSQGSLSNTGELFF.

The CDR3, as DNA: TGTGCCAGCAGCCCCGAGATGAGGGGTTTGATCTCTGGGGCCAACGTCCTGACTTTC. This translates into CASSPEMRGLISGANVLTF. The chain employs TRBV5-4 and TRBJ2-6; the D gene could be TRBD1 or TRBD2 (5 bases each). Germline V gene lookup returns CDR1 SGHNT and CDR2 YYREEE (reference sequence). The CDR3 consists of 19 residues. Deletions cut 4 bases from V and 0 bases from J, with 20 bases between.

This clone occurred once. The chain has TRBV28 and TRBJ2-7, with TRBD2 identical over 7 bases. There are 13 residues in the CDR3. In germline, CDR1 is MDHEN, CDR2 SYDVKM. Losses at the gene ends were 2 bases for V and 4 bases for J; bases not matched to a gene: 2. As DNA, the CDR3 is TGTGCCAGCAGTTTACGACTAGCTTACGAGCAGTACTTC. It translates to CASSLRLAYEQYF.

The gene calls are TRBV2 and TRBJ1-5; D remains unclear. Germline CDR1 reads SNHLY; CDR2 reads FYNNEI. This CDR3 region has 12 residues. Trimming stripped 7 bases from V and 2 bases from J, with 6 bases between. The CDR3 reads CASTQGNQPQHF. The CDR3 bases are TGTGCCAGCACTCAAGGCAATCAGCCCCAGCATTTT.

The CDR3 nucleotides read TGTGCCAGCAGAGACAGATGGAATGATGGCTACACCTTC. Its translation: CASRDRWNDGYTF. This chain connects TRBV25-1 to TRBJ1-2; D might be TRBD1 (5 bases). Germline CDR1 reads MGHDK; CDR2 reads SYGVNS. V was shortened by 6 bases and J by 6 bases, with 14 bases between the two germline ends. The CDR3 covers 13 residues.

V gene TRBV27 combines with J gene TRBJ2-5, with D maybe TRBD1 (5 bases). The CDR3 length is 13 residues. Trimming left V 3 bases short and J 6 bases short, with 11 bases between. CDR1 MNHEY and CDR2 SMNVEV come from the germline V gene (reference sequence). CDR3 region: CASSLSGYQTQYF. The CDR3 DNA reads TGTGCCAGCAGTTTGTCAGGGTATCAGACCCAGTACTTC.

This clone was observed a single time. The rearrangement uses TRBV5-1 and TRBJ2-3; D perhaps matches TRBD2 (6 bases). CDR3 size: 15 residues. Germline lookup yields CDR1 SGHRS and CDR2 YFSETQ. V was pared by 3 bases and J by 7 bases, with 18 bases between. The CDR3 region is CASSSGTSGVNTQYF. The CDR3 DNA reads as TGCGCCAGCAGCTCCGGGACCTCGGGGGTAAATACGCAGTATTTT. Filled out from reference TRBV5-1 and TRBJ2-3, the complete variable domain reads KAGVTQTPRYLIKTRGQQVTLSCSPISGHRSVSWYQQTPGQGLQFLFEYFSETQRNKGNFPGRFSGRQFSNSRSEMNVSTLELGDSALYLCASSSGTSGVNTQYFGPGTRLTVL.

The CDR3, as DNA: TGTGCCAGCAGACCCACAGGGGGCGGATACTACGAGCAGTACTTC. Translation: CASRPTGGGYYEQYF. The chain is built from TRBV28 and TRBJ2-7; 9 bases are a match to TRBD1. CDR1 is MDHEN, CDR2 SYDVKM, per germline. The CDR3 runs to 15 residues. V lost 6 bases and J lost 3; bases outside the gene matches: 9.

This clone was detected only a few times. The V call is TRBV12-3 or TRBV12-4, the J call TRBJ1-1; D gene uncertain. The CDR3 covers 12 residues. The V and J ends lost 5 bases and 5 bases respectively, with 9 bases between them. Here the CDR3 reads CASSLMSTEAFF. The DNA of the CDR3 is TGTGCCAGCAGTCTTATGAGTACTGAAGCTTTCTTT.

Written as DNA, the CDR3 is TGTGCCAGCAGCGATGGGACAACCCGAACCTACGAGCAGTACTTC. This sequence encodes CASSDGTTRTYEQYF. The rearrangement links TRBV5-4 to TRBJ2-7; D perhaps matches TRBD1 (6 bases). Germline V lookup: CDR1 SGHNT, CDR2 YYREEE (reference sequence). Trimming left V 4 bases short and J 2 bases short, with 16 bases between. This CDR3 contains 15 residues.

CDR3 sequence (DNA): TGTGCCAGCAGTGTTTATCTGGGGGGTAATTCACCCCTCCACTTT. As protein: CASSVYLGGNSPLHF. This sequence joins TRBV2 and TRBJ1-6; possible D gene TRBD1, 5 bases. Germline loops: CDR1 SNHLY, CDR2 FYNNEI. With 4 bases removed from V and 6 bases from J, the gap between germline ends came to 13 bases. The CDR3 consists of 15 residues.

This chain connects TRBV7-2 to TRBJ2-7; 8 bases are a match to TRBD1. The CDR3 runs 17 residues. V was clipped by 1 base and J by 3 bases; unmatched bases: 11. From germline, CDR1 is SGHTA and CDR2 FQGNSA. CDR3 sequence: CASSLVGQGFANYEQYF. Written as DNA, the CDR3 is TGTGCCAGCAGCTTAGTAGGACAGGGATTTGCCAACTACGAGCAGTACTTC.